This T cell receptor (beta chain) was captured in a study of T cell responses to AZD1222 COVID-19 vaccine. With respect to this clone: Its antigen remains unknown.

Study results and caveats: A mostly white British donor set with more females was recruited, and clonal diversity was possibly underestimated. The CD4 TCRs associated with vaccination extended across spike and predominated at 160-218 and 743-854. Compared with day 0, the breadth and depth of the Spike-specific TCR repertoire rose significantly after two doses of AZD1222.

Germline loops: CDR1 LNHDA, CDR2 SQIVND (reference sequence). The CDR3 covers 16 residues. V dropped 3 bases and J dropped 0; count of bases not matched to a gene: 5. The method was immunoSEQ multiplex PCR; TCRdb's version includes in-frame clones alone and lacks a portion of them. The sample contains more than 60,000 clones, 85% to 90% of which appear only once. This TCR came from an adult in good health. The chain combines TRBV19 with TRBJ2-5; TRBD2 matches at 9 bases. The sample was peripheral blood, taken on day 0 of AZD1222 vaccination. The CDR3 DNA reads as TGTGCCAGTAGTATTAATAGCGGGGGCAACCAAGAGACCCAGTACTTC. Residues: CASSINSGGNQETQYF.